This TCR beta chain was obtained from a study of human T cells and chemical hapten exposure. General study results and limits: The study found expanded TCRs formed significantly more large CDR3 similarity clusters than controls.

In germline, CDR1 is MRHNA, CDR2 SNTAGT. The CDR3 runs to 14 residues. Trimming removed 4 bases at V and 8 bases at J, with 15 bases between. In regard to this clonotype: Its antigen is undetermined.

Using its own MiXCR run on the RACE reads, TCRdb lists one record per CDR3 protein. The repertoire holds 150,000 to 200,000 distinct CDR3 sequences, with about 31% as singletons. Specified time point: pre-sensitization, week 0. Noted treatment: therapeutic diphenylcyclopropenone sensitization with weekly scalp DPC. The sequence was collected from a woman aged 30 to 39 with alopecia areata. Some clones in this sample may be carry-over from other donors' samples. This material consisted of whole blood, taken in connection with sensitization to the hapten diphenylcyclopropenone (DPC). This chain joins TRBV6-4 and TRBJ2-1; no definite D call. The CDR3 sequence: CASSVGQPGDEQFF. DNA for the CDR3: TGTGCCAGCAGTGTTGGGCAGCCGGGCGATGAGCAGTTCTTC.